These 5 T cell receptor beta chains came from one sample sequenced in a study of cytomegalovirus exposure and HLA in healthy donors. The PCR was carried out with 60 Vbeta primers and 13 Jbeta primers. Clones were read by immunoSEQ multiplex PCR, and TCRdb kept only the in-frame ones, dropping some. The sample has some 180,000 clones; roughly 79% are singletons. Sequenced sample: PBMCs. These receptors came from a male donor in good health and CMV-seronegative.

This chain uses TRBV6-5 with TRBJ1-2; 8 bases map to TRBD1. The trim removed 6 bases at V and 5 bases at J, leaving 8 bases unmatched. Germline-derived CDR1 and CDR2 are MNHEY and SVGAGI. This CDR3 is 14 amino acids long. The CDR3 region has the DNA TGTGCCAGCAGACTTGGACAGGGATCATATGGCTACACCTTC. This translates into CASRLGQGSYGYTF.

The chain is built from TRBV10-3 and TRBJ2-7; D perhaps matches TRBD2 (6 bases). Germline CDR1 is ENHRY and CDR2 is SYGVKD. This CDR3 has 18 residues. Trimming shortened V by 0 bases and J by 3 bases, and 21 bases separated the two germline ends. The CDR3 nucleotides are TGTGCCATCAGTGAGTCGGGTAGAGGGACGCAGGGAGGCTACGAGCAGTACTTC. Translated, it gives CAISESGRGTQGGYEQYF.

This chain uses TRBV2 with TRBJ2-7, with D uncertain. Trimming pared 6 bases from V and 6 bases from J, leaving 15 bases between. Germline CDR1 is SNHLY and CDR2 is FYNNEI. The CDR3 consists of 13 residues. CDR3 region: CASSIGLGLEQYF. The CDR3 nucleotides read TGTGCCAGCAGCATCGGCCTGGGCCTCGAGCAGTACTTC.

The chain joins TRBV25-1 to TRBJ1-5; D may be TRBD1 (5 bases). The length of the CDR3 is 15 residues. V lost 4 bases and J 3 bases, leaving 13 bases between the germline ends. CDR1 is MGHDK, CDR2 SYGVNS, per germline. DNA for the CDR3: TGTGCCAGCAGTGGCGGGGGATCAGACAATCAGCCCCAGCATTTT. The encoded protein is CASSGGGSDNQPQHF.

V and J are TRBV7-9 and TRBJ2-3; 9 bases match TRBD1. Germline CDR1 reads SEHNR; CDR2 reads FQNEAQ (reference sequence). Unmatched junction bases numbered 9, after V lost 4 bases and J lost 4 bases. This CDR3 has 16 amino acids. The CDR3 region has the DNA TGTGCCAGCAGCTACCCATACAGGGGGCTGGCAGATACGCAGTATTTT. Its protein is CASSYPYRGLADTQYF.